The 10 T cell receptor beta chains presented below share a single source sample, sequenced in a study of CD8 T cells in Susac syndrome. The authors reverse transcribed roughly 0.5 to 1 ug RNA with random hexamers. MiXCR, applied by TCRdb to the immunoSEQ multiplex PCR reads, yields one record per CDR3 protein. The sample holds approximately 280,000 distinct CDR3 sequences, around 83% seen once. The material sequenced was CD8+ T cells from PBMCs. These receptors originate from a human donor with multiple sclerosis.

V and J are TRBV4-1 and TRBJ2-1; D unresolved. V was cut by 0 bases and J by 2 bases, with 8 bases left in between. Germline loops: CDR1 MGHRA, CDR2 YSYEKL. The CDR3 length is 15 residues. CDR3 sequence (DNA): TGCGCCAGCAGCCAAGAGGTCAGCCCCTACAATGAGCAGTTCTTC. Its protein is CASSQEVSPYNEQFF.

V and J are TRBV27 and TRBJ2-7; a possible D gene is TRBD2 (6 bases). V was trimmed by 5 bases and J by 2 bases, leaving 16 bases between them. Germline V CDR1 and CDR2: MNHEY, SMNVEV (reference sequence). There are 15 residues in the CDR3. The CDR3 reads CASSPQRELPYEQYF. CDR3 DNA: TGTGCCAGCAGTCCGCAACGGGAGCTACCCTACGAGCAGTACTTC.

In its sample, this clonotype was seen once. This chain joins TRBV21-1 and TRBJ2-7; the table gives TRBD2 as D, unverified against the DNA. TRBV21-1 is tagged as a pseudogene. CDR3 size: 21 residues. The CDR3 loop reads CASSKDGGNRATRGAVHEQYF. The CDR3 region has the DNA TGTGCCAGCAGCAAAGATGGAGGAAACAGAGCCACTAGGGGGGCTGTACACGAGCAGTACTTC.

This clonotype occurred once. This chain links TRBV5-1 with TRBJ2-3, with D perhaps matching TRBD2 (6 bases). The V and J ends lost 0 bases and 0 bases respectively, with 11 bases between them. This CDR3 spans 16 amino acids. CDR1 SGHRS and CDR2 YFSETQ come from the germline V gene. The CDR3 nucleotides are TGCGCCAGCAGCTTGGAGGCGGGAACTAGCACAGATACGCAGTATTTT. Protein: CASSLEAGTSTDTQYF.

This chain uses TRBV6-5 with TRBJ1-2; tentatively, D is TRBD1 (6 bases). V was trimmed by 0 bases and J by 2 bases, leaving 13 bases between them. Germline V gene data show CDR1 as MNHEY and CDR2 as SVGAGI. This CDR3 is 16 amino acids long. The CDR3 loop reads CASSYSTGEQNYGYTF. In DNA, the CDR3 is TGTGCCAGCAGTTACTCGACAGGAGAACAAAACTATGGCTACACCTTC.

This chain connects TRBV20-1 to TRBJ2-3, with TRBD2 matching 10 bases. V lost 3 bases to trimming and J lost 2 bases; unmatched junction nucleotides: 2. This CDR3 comprises 14 residues. Per the germline V gene, CDR1 is DFQATT and CDR2 is SNEGSKA (reference sequence). The CDR3 DNA is TGCAGTGCTAGGGGACTAGCGACCACAGATACGCAGTATTTT. It yields the protein CSARGLATTDTQYF.

The rearrangement links TRBV28 to TRBJ1-5; weak D call: TRBD1 (6 bases). The CDR3 contains 14 residues. V was clipped by 5 bases and J by 3 bases, with 11 bases between them. Germline V gene data show CDR1 as MDHEN and CDR2 as SYDVKM. The CDR3 bases are TGTGCCAGCAGTCACAGGGAGTTCAATCAGCCCCAGCATTTT. Translated, it gives CASSHREFNQPQHF.

The chain links TRBV4-1 to TRBJ2-2; D is undetermined. V lost 1 base to trimming and J lost 0 bases, with 6 bases between them. The CDR3 totals 15 residues. CDR1 and CDR2 from the germline V gene are MGHRA and YSYEKL. Written as DNA, the CDR3 is TGCGCCAGCAGCCAAGTTGCCTCGAACACCGGGGAGCTGTTTTTT. It encodes CASSQVASNTGELFF.

The chain links TRBV24-1 to TRBJ1-1, with 11 bases identical to TRBD1. The V gene end was trimmed by 3 bases and the J gene end by 13 bases; junction bases not matched to a gene: 12. The CDR3 runs to 15 residues. The germline V gene has CDR1 KGHDR and CDR2 SFDVKD. CDR3 loop: CATSDARGQGVSSFF. The CDR3 nucleotides read TGTGCCACCAGTGATGCTCGGGGACAGGGGGTCTCTAGTTTCTTT.

V and J are TRBV7-8 and TRBJ1-5; unclear D gene. Germline CDR1 and CDR2: SGHVS and FQNEAQ. Trimming shortened V by 0 bases and J by 0 bases, and 9 bases separated the two germline ends. This CDR3 contains 16 residues. CDR3 region: CASSLAGGYSNQPQHF. CDR3 DNA: TGTGCCAGCAGCTTAGCGGGAGGGTATAGCAATCAGCCCCAGCATTTT.